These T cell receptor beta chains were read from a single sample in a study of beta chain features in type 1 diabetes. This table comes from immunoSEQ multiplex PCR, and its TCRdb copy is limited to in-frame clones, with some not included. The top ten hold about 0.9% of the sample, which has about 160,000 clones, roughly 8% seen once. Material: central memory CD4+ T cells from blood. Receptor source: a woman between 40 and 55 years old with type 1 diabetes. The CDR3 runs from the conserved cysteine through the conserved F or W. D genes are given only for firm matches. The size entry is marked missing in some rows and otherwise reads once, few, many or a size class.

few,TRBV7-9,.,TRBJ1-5,CASSLTGSSNQPQHF,TGTGCCAGCAGCCTTACAGGGAGTAGCAATCAGCCCCAGCATTTT
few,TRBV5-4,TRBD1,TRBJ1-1,CASSRDRQWDSEAFF,TGTGCCAGCAGCCGGGACAGGCAATGGGATTCTGAAGCTTTCTTT
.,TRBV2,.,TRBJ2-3,CASNLGDTQYF,TGTGCCAGCAATCTAGGAGATACGCAGTATTTT
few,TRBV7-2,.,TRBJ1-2,CASSLVRGTDYGYTF,TGTGCCAGCAGCTTAGTCAGGGGCACGGACTATGGCTACACCTTC
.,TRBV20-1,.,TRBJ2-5,CSAGSKETQYF,TGCAGTGCCGGGAGTAAAGAGACCCAGTACTTC
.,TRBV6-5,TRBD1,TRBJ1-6,CASSAPGQGLHF,TGTGCCAGCAGTGCCCCGGGACAGGGACTCCACTTT
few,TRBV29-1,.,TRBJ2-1,CSVEQGGYNEQFF,TGCAGCGTTGAACAGGGAGGCTACAATGAGCAGTTCTTC
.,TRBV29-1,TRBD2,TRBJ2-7,CSVTRAGGPYEQYF,TGCAGCGTGACCCGAGCGGGAGGGCCCTACGAGCAGTACTTC
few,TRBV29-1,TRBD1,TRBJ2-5,CSVNSRDRARETQYF,TGCAGCGTTAACTCCCGGGACAGGGCACGCGAGACCCAGTACTTC
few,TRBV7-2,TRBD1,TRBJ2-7,CASSSQGTDYEQYF,TGTGCCAGCAGCTCTCAAGGGACAGACTACGAGCAGTACTTC
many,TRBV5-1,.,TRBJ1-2,CASSLQDKVGYTF,TGCGCCAGCAGCTTACAGGATAAGGTTGGCTACACCTTC
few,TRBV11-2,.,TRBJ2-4,CASRSPGQGYRNIQYF,TGTGCCAGCAGATCGCCGGGTCAGGGTTATAGAAACATTCAGTACTTC
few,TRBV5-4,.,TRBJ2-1,CASSLPPRGFHNEQFF,TGTGCCAGCAGCTTGCCTCCCAGGGGATTCCACAATGAGCAGTTCTTC
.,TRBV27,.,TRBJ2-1,CASTRQEGNGYNEQFF,TGTGCCAGCACCCGTCAGGAGGGGAATGGGTACAATGAGCAGTTCTTC
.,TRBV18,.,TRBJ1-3,CASRDLTSGNTIYF,TGTGCCAGCCGGGACTTGACCTCTGGAAACACCATATATTTT
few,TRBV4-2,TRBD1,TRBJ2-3,CASSQGQGVADTQYF,TGTGCCAGCAGCCAAGGACAGGGGGTGGCAGATACGCAGTATTTT
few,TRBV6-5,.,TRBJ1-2,CASRKQGSSDGYTF,TGTGCCAGCAGGAAACAGGGCAGTAGTGATGGCTACACCTTC
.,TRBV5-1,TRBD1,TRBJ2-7,CASSSSGTGLSEQYF,TGCGCCAGCAGCTCATCCGGGACAGGATTGTCCGAGCAGTACTTC
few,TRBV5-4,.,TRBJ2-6,CASSFQGYGANVLTF,TGTGCCAGCAGCTTTCAGGGGTACGGGGCCAACGTCCTGACTTTC
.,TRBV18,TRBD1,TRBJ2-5,CASSPTGGTETQYF,TGTGCCAGCTCACCGACAGGGGGCACAGAGACCCAGTACTTC
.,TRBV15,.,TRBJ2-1,CATSRDRENEQFF,TGTGCCACCAGCAGAGATAGGGAGAATGAGCAGTTCTTC
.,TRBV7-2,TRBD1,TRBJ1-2,CASSQGQGGGYTF,TGTGCCAGCAGCCAGGGACAGGGAGGTGGCTACACCTTC
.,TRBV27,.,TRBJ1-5,CASSREGLSNQPQHF,TGTGCCAGCTCACGGGAGGGGTTGAGCAATCAGCCCCAGCATTTT
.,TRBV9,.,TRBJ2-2,CASSVDYLNTGELFF,TGTGCCAGCAGCGTAGACTATCTGAACACCGGGGAGCTGTTTTTT
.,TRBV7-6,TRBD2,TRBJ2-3,CASSLGPSGGADTQYF,TGTGCCAGCAGCTTAGGGCCTAGCGGGGGCGCAGATACGCAGTATTTT
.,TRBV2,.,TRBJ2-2,CASSEAVGGAGELFF,TGTGCCAGCAGTGAAGCGGTAGGGGGAGCCGGGGAGCTGTTTTTT
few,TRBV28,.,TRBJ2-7,CASSFLLSDGSYEQYF,TGTGCCAGCAGTTTCCTACTGAGCGACGGCTCCTACGAGCAGTACTTC
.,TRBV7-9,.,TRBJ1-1,CASSLGGLFDTEAFF,TGTGCCAGCAGCTTGGGGGGACTGTTTGACACTGAAGCTTTCTTT
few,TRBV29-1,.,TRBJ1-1,CSALRGEGTEAFF,TGCAGCGCACTTAGGGGGGAGGGGACTGAAGCTTTCTTT
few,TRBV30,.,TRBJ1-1,CAWRQGGTEAFF,TGTGCCTGGAGGCAGGGAGGCACTGAAGCTTTCTTT
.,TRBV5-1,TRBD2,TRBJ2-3,CASSLRTSGSRSSTDTQYF,TGCGCCAGCAGCTTACGGACTAGCGGGAGCCGATCTAGCACAGATACGCAGTATTTT
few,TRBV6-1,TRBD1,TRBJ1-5,CASGTGAVSNQPQHF,TGTGCCAGCGGGACAGGGGCAGTAAGCAATCAGCCCCAGCATTTT
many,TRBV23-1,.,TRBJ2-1,CASSSDGTRGVGNEQFF,TGCGCCAGCTCCTCTGACGGGACACGAGGCGTTGGAAATGAGCAGTTCTTC
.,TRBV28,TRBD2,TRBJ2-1,CASNAGLAGANEQFF,TGTGCCAGCAATGCGGGACTAGCGGGAGCAAATGAGCAGTTCTTC
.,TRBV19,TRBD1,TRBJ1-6,CASKRRDRQNSPLHF,TGTGCCAGTAAGAGACGGGACAGACAAAATTCACCCCTCCACTTT
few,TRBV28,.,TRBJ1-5,CVTQGGNQPQHF,TGTGTTACACAGGGAGGCAATCAGCCCCAGCATTTT
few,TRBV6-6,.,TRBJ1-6,CASSYEGIGSPLHF,TGTGCCAGCAGTTACGAGGGAATAGGGTCACCCCTCCACTTT
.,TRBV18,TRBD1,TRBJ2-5,CASSPPSGTAETQYF,TGTGCCAGCTCACCACCGTCCGGGACAGCAGAGACCCAGTACTTC
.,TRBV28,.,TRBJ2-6,CASSFRTDSSGANVLTF,TGTGCCAGCAGTTTCAGGACAGATAGTTCTGGGGCCAACGTCCTGACTTTC
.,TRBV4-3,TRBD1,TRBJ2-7,CASSLTPGTGEQYF,TGCGCCAGCAGCCTAACCCCCGGGACAGGAGAGCAGTACTTC
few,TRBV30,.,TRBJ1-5,CAWSVGGEEQPQHF,TGTGCCTGGAGTGTAGGAGGGGAGGAACAGCCCCAGCATTTT
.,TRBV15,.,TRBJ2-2,CATSRNRANTGELFF,TGTGCCACCAGCCGGAACAGGGCGAACACCGGGGAGCTGTTTTTT
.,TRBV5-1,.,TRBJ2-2,CASAKDTNTGELFF,TGCGCCAGCGCTAAAGATACGAACACCGGGGAGCTGTTTTTT
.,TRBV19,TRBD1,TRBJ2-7,CASTKWGTGEGEQYF,TGTGCCAGTACCAAATGGGGGACAGGGGAGGGCGAGCAGTACTTC
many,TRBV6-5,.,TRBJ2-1,CASSYRAGVDEQFF,TGTGCCAGCAGTTATAGGGCAGGGGTCGATGAGCAGTTCTTC
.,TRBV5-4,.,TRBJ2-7,CASSLAGEQYF,TGTGCCAGCAGCTTGGCGGGCGAGCAGTACTTC
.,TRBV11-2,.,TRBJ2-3,CASSLAATGTDTQYF,TGTGCCAGCAGCTTAGCTGCTACCGGCACAGATACGCAGTATTTT
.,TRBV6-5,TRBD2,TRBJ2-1,CASSYSGGRGYNEQFF,TGTGCCAGCAGTTACTCTGGCGGGAGGGGTTACAATGAGCAGTTCTTC
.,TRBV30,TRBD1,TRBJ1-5,CAWSVPGQVHRQPQHF,TGTGCCTGGAGTGTACCCGGACAGGTTCATCGGCAGCCCCAGCATTTT
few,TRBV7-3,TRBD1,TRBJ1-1,CASSFPGTVAFF,TGTGCCAGCAGCTTTCCCGGGACAGTAGCTTTCTTT
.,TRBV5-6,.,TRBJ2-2,CASSFQNTGELFF,TGTGCCAGCAGTTTTCAGAACACCGGGGAGCTGTTTTTT